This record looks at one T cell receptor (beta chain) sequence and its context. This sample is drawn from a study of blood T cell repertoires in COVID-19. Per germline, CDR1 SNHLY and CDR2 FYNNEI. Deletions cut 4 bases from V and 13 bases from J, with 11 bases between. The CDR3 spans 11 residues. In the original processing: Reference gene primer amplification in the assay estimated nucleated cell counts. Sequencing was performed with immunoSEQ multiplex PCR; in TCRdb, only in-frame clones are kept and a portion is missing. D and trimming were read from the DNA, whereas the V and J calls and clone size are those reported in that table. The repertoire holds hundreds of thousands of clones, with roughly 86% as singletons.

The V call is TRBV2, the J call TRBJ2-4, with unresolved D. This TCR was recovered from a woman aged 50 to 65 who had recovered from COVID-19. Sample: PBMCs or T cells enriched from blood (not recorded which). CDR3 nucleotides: TGTGCCAGCAGTGGGCAGTCGATCCAGTACTTC. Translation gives CASSGQSIQYF.